This T cell receptor (beta chain) was documented in a study of OX40 agonist ivuxolimab in advanced cancers. On the study more broadly: In three patients, partial responses were observed, one with hepatocellular carcinoma and two with cutaneous melanoma. General study results and limits: CD4+ and CD8+ blood T cells expanded clonally by week 6 at 0.1 to 3.0 mg/kg.

Clones were read by immunoSEQ multiplex PCR, and TCRdb kept only the in-frame ones, dropping some. The sample contains roughly 34,000 clones, around 85% of which appear only once. This clone was detected only once. Antigen unknown. Germline values: CDR1 SGHNT, CDR2 YYREEE (reference sequence). V lost 5 bases and J lost 0, with 12 bases in between. This CDR3 spans 16 amino acids. The sample consisted of CD4+ or CD8+ T cells sorted from blood, taken in a trial of the OX40 agonist ivuxolimab. This chain connects TRBV5-4 to TRBJ2-6; D is unresolved. This receptor was obtained from an adult with an advanced solid tumor such as melanoma, head and neck, liver or kidney cancer. CDR3 region: CASRSSLVSGANVLTF. The CDR3 DNA follows: TGTGCCAGCAGGTCGTCTTTGGTCTCTGGGGCCAACGTCCTGACTTTC.